Included here is one T cell receptor (beta chain) sequence, with context. The source of the sample is a study of blood T cell repertoires in COVID-19. About the research overall: COVID-19 samples from acute and convalescent phases originated in the United States, Italy and Spain. Sources were T cells, B-cell-depleted T cells, or PBMCs; the material itself was cDNA or gDNA.

Per the study methods: Estimation of nucleated cell counts was performed using reference gene primer amplification. Method: immunoSEQ multiplex PCR; TCRdb's copy keeps in-frame clones and lacks some. From that table come the V and J calls and clone size; the DNA was used to work out D and trimming. The repertoire consists of about 270,000 clones, with about 89% occurring once and the leading ten covering approximately 2.2%. CDR1 is SGHRS and CDR2 is YFSETQ in the germline V gene. CDR3 length: 16 amino acids. V gave up 1 base and J gave up 2 bases; unmatched junction bases: 4. The receptor was derived from a man aged 50-59 years with acute or convalescent COVID-19. The sample taken for sequencing was peripheral blood. This sequence joins TRBV5-1 and TRBJ2-5, with 11 bases matching TRBD2. The CDR3 sequence is CASSLRVAGGQETQYF. CDR3 coding DNA: TGCGCCAGCAGCTTGAGGGTAGCGGGGGGGCAAGAGACCCAGTACTTC.